This TCR beta chain was observed in a study of blood T cell repertoires in COVID-19. In germline, CDR1 is MNHEY, CDR2 SMNVEV (reference sequence). Trimming removed 2 bases at V and 7 bases at J, with 11 bases between. There are 14 residues in the CDR3. This clone was detected only a few times. In the authors' workflow: Amplification of reference gene primers was used by the study to estimate nucleated cell counts. TCRdb keeps only in-frame clones here, not all; method: immunoSEQ multiplex PCR. The D gene and trimming were derived from the DNA, and the V and J assignments and clone size from that table. The sample includes 170,000 or so clones, around nine tenths of them seen just once.

This receptor was identified in a man aged 35-49 years with active or convalescent COVID-19. This chain uses TRBV27 with TRBJ2-2; D gene ambiguous. The specimen was peripheral blood. The CDR3 here is CASSLTDHFGELFF. CDR3 bases: TGTGCCAGCAGTTTAACTGATCATTTCGGGGAGCTGTTTTTT.